One and the same sample provided the 19 T cell receptor beta chains below, sequenced in a study of blood T cell repertoires in COVID-19 (TCRdb year 2020). The library was obtained by the immunoSEQ multiplex PCR assay. TCRdb limited this immuneACCESS table to in-frame rearrangements with V and J called. A share of clones is missing; checked studies link under half to unresolved V genes, and the rest is unexplained. The sample contains 150,000 to 170,000 clones, 76% of them found a single time. The top ten constitute 3.7% of the sample. The sequencing sample was made of peripheral blood. The source is a woman older than 75 with acute or convalescent COVID-19.

The CDR3 region has the DNA TGTGCCAGCAGTCCCTGGGACAGGGCGAACACTGAAGCTTTCTTT. Its protein is CASSPWDRANTEAFF. The chain recombines TRBV27 with TRBJ1-1; 9 positions agree with TRBD1. V lost 5 bases and J lost 1; bases outside the gene matches: 5. The CDR3 is 15 amino acids. Germline V gene data show CDR1 as MNHEY and CDR2 as SMNVEV (reference sequence).

The V and J genes are TRBV12-3 or TRBV12-4 and TRBJ1-2; TRBD1 is a possible D gene (5 bases). This CDR3 region has 13 residues. Between the trimmed V and J ends, which lost 1 base and 6 bases, there was a span of 9 bases. Written as DNA, the CDR3 is TGTGCCAGCAGTTTAGGACAGTTTGATGGCTACACCTTC. Translated, it gives CASSLGQFDGYTF.

The chain links TRBV11-2 to TRBJ1-2, with D maybe TRBD1 (6 bases). V was trimmed by 2 bases and J by 3 bases, leaving 7 bases between them. CDR1 and CDR2 (germline): SGHAT, FQNNGV. The CDR3 is made up of 13 amino acids. The CDR3 DNA reads TGTGCCAGCAGCTTACAGGGGCACTATGGCTACACCTTC. Its protein product is CASSLQGHYGYTF.

V gene TRBV7-9 combines with J gene TRBJ1-2; perhaps TRBD1 as D (6 bases). Germline CDR1 reads SEHNR; CDR2 reads FQNEAQ (reference sequence). This CDR3 comprises 13 residues. V was shortened by 8 bases and J by 5 bases, with 15 bases between the two germline ends. Here the CDR3 DNA reads TGTGCCAGCGTGAGACAGGTGTCATATGGCTACACCTTC. It translates to CASVRQVSYGYTF.

The rearrangement links TRBV7-2 to TRBJ2-5; D is uncertain. Germline CDR1 and CDR2: SGHTA and FQGNSA. The CDR3 consists of 11 residues. DNA of the CDR3: TGTGTCAGTGTATATCAAGAGACCCAGTACTTC. Its translation: CVSVYQETQYF.

The rearrangement links TRBV7-9 to TRBJ1-2; weak D call: TRBD1 (6 bases). The germline CDR1 and CDR2 sequences are SEHNR and FQNEAQ (reference sequence). V was pared by 3 bases and J by 0 bases, with 11 bases between. The CDR3 extends over 15 amino acids. CDR3 protein: CASSLTGYSNYGYTF. Written as DNA, the CDR3 is TGTGCCAGCAGCTTGACAGGATATTCTAACTATGGCTACACCTTC.

This clone was seen a few times. The chain uses TRBV14 and TRBJ1-1; D not resolved. The V end was cut by 4 bases, the J end by 2 bases, with 5 bases between. The CDR3 is 12 amino acids. Germline CDR1 reads SGHDN; CDR2 reads FVKESK. CDR3 DNA: TGTGCCAGCAGCCGCGTAAACACTGAAGCTTTCTTT. This sequence encodes CASSRVNTEAFF.

The genes are TRBV19 and TRBJ1-5; D perhaps matches TRBD1 (5 bases). Germline V gene lookup returns CDR1 LNHDA and CDR2 SQIVND (reference sequence). The CDR3 has 16 residues. The ends were cut back, 3 bases at V and 1 base at J, with 13 bases in the middle. CDR3: CASSIAGLTSNQPQHF. The DNA for the CDR3 is TGTGCCAGTAGTATTGCAGGGCTTACAAGCAATCAGCCCCAGCATTTT.

The chain is built from TRBV5-1 and TRBJ2-3, with D perhaps TRBD1 (5 bases). Germline CDR1 reads SGHRS; CDR2 reads YFSETQ. This CDR3 is 16 amino acids long. V was clipped by 0 bases and J by 6 bases, with 17 bases between them. CDR3 region: CASSLGRGQLGDTQYF. The DNA of the CDR3 is TGCGCCAGCAGCTTGGGAAGGGGCCAACTCGGGGATACGCAGTATTTT.

This clone was seen a handful of times. The chain joins TRBV3-1 (or the pseudogene TRBV3-2) to TRBJ1-5; 7 bases fit TRBD1. After removal of 4 bases from V and 3 bases from J, the junction contained 3 bases not matched to a gene. The CDR3 covers 14 residues. The germline V gene has CDR1 LGHDT and CDR2 YNNKEL (reference sequence). CDR3 sequence: CASSLGTDNQPQHF. The CDR3 DNA sequence: TGTGCCAGCAGCCTGGGGACAGACAATCAGCCCCAGCATTTT.

This chain uses TRBV12-3 or TRBV12-4 with TRBJ2-5, with D possibly matching TRBD1 (5 bases). CDR3 length equals 13 residues. V gave up 6 bases and J gave up 8 bases, with 16 bases separating them. CDR3 residues: CASSTWTPVTQYF. CDR3 coding DNA: TGTGCCAGCAGCACTTGGACACCAGTTACCCAGTACTTC.

Comments on this clone: The junction does not match germline at one end; this may be a read error. The chain employs TRBV5-5 and TRBJ2-7, with D maybe TRBD1 (6 bases). CDR3 length: 13 residues. CDR1 and CDR2 from the germline V gene are SGHKS and YYEKEE (reference sequence). The CDR3 loop is CASSWKTQGFVWF. CDR3 DNA: TGTGCCAGCAGCTGGAAGACACAGGGTTTCGTGTGGTTC.

This clone appeared a single time. The chain recombines TRBV28 with TRBJ1-5, with 9 nucleotides matching TRBD1. The CDR3 is 15 residues long. J was trimmed by 5 bases and V by 5 bases; bases with no gene match: 7. The germline gives CDR1 MDHEN, CDR2 SYDVKM. The CDR3, as DNA: TGTGCCAGCAGTCCTGTCACAGGGGGCTATCAGCCCCAGCATTTT. As protein: CASSPVTGGYQPQHF.

J is TRBJ1-1 and V is TRBV18, with 8 bases fitting TRBD1. V trimming: 2 bases; J trimming: 4 bases; junction bases outside the gene matches: 6. The CDR3 is made up of 15 amino acids. Per germline, CDR1 KGHSH and CDR2 LQKENI. The CDR3 DNA reads as TGTGCCAGCTCACCAGACAGGGGATCGGGCACTGAAGCTTTCTTT. Amino acids: CASSPDRGSGTEAFF.

V gene TRBV19 combines with J gene TRBJ1-2; the match to TRBD1 covers 7 bases. Germline CDR1 and CDR2: LNHDA and SQIVND (reference sequence). V lost 5 bases, J lost 6 bases, and 9 bases stayed unmatched. This CDR3 has 14 residues. Written as DNA, the CDR3 is TGTGCCAGTAGTGGCTCGGGAGGGGGCAATGGCTACACCTTC. As protein: CASSGSGGGNGYTF.

This rearrangement joins TRBV29-1 to TRBJ1-1, with 7 nucleotides matching TRBD1. V gave up 5 bases and J gave up 6 bases; unmatched junction bases: 15. Germline V gene sequence: CDR1 SQVTM, CDR2 ANQGSEA. The CDR3 is made up of 15 amino acids. The CDR3 reads CSVRDVGGLMAEAFF. The DNA for the CDR3 is TGCAGCGTTCGGGATGTAGGGGGCCTTATGGCTGAAGCTTTCTTT.

This chain uses TRBV5-6 with TRBJ2-7, with TRBD1 matching over 11 bases. CDR1 is SGHDT and CDR2 is YYEEEE in the germline V gene. V shed 4 bases, J shed 4 bases, and the junction held 10 bases outside the gene matches. The CDR3 sequence is 16 residues long. The CDR3 DNA reads as TGTGCCAGCAGCGCTAGGACAGGGGGCTTTATTTACGAGCAGTACTTC. It is translated as CASSARTGGFIYEQYF.

The V gene is TRBV3-1 (or the pseudogene TRBV3-2), the J gene TRBJ1-6; D is uncertain. The germline V and J ends were trimmed by 1 base and 10 bases, with 14 bases remaining between them. CDR1 is LGHDT and CDR2 is YNNKEL in the germline V gene (reference sequence). The CDR3 is 15 amino acids. The CDR3 DNA sequence: TGTGCCAGCAGCCAAGCGGGAGTGACCCTATCACCCCTCCACTTT. Its translation: CASSQAGVTLSPLHF.

The CDR3 DNA sequence: TGTGCCAGCAGCCCGAATTGGGAGGGCGCCAAAAACATTCAGTACTTC. Encoded protein: CASSPNWEGAKNIQYF. The rearrangement joins TRBV7-8 to TRBJ2-4; TRBD2 agrees at 7 bases. V was clipped by 5 bases and J by 1 base; unmatched bases: 8. CDR1 and CDR2 (germline): SGHVS, FQNEAQ. The CDR3 length is 16 residues.